These 11 T cell receptor beta chains came from one sample sequenced in a study of blood T cell repertoires in COVID-19. Some clones are missing from TCRdb's copy, which holds only in-frame ones; the method was immunoSEQ multiplex PCR. The data show approximately 270,000 clones, 88% seen once. The sequencing input was peripheral blood. Receptors were obtained from a woman aged 25 to 39 with COVID-19, enrolled during active disease.

The rearrangement links TRBV6-6 to TRBJ1-2, with D possibly TRBD1 on 6 matching bases. V lost 4 bases and J 7 bases, leaving 10 bases between the germline ends. CDR1 is MNHNY and CDR2 is SVGAGI in the germline V gene (reference sequence). The CDR3 is made up of 12 amino acids. The CDR3 nucleotides are TGTGCCAGCAGTTTATACAGGGCTGGCTACACCTTC. It is translated as CASSLYRAGYTF.

V usage is TRBV11-3 and J usage is TRBJ2-1, with 10 bases matching TRBD2. Trimming removed 5 bases from V and 9 bases from J; junction bases left unmatched: 10. This CDR3 region has 15 residues. Germline V gives CDR1 SGHNT, CDR2 YENEEA. The CDR3 sequence is CASSPQRGGPAEQFF. The CDR3 nucleotides are TGTGCCAGCAGCCCCCAGCGGGGGGGTCCCGCTGAGCAGTTCTTC.

This rearrangement joins TRBV5-6 to TRBJ2-1; 10 bases are shared with TRBD2. Germline CDR1 reads SGHDT; CDR2 reads YYEEEE. CDR3 length: 16 residues. Trimming at V came to 1 base and at J to 5 bases, leaving 6 bases not matched to a gene. This CDR3 reads CASSLSSGRYNNEQFF. Written as DNA, the CDR3 is TGTGCCAGCAGCTTGTCTAGCGGGAGATATAACAATGAGCAGTTCTTC.

The chain carries TRBV7-9 and TRBJ1-4, with D unresolved. Per germline, CDR1 SEHNR and CDR2 FQNEAQ (reference sequence). CDR3 length equals 13 residues. V lost 5 bases and J 4 bases, leaving 8 bases between the germline ends. CDR3 loop: CASSRAINEKLFF. The CDR3 DNA sequence: TGTGCCAGCAGCCGTGCTATTAATGAAAAACTGTTTTTT.

J is TRBJ1-4 and V is TRBV18; possibly TRBD1 for D (6 bases). The V gene lost 3 bases and the J gene lost 6 bases, with 14 bases spanning the gap. Germline lookup yields CDR1 KGHSH and CDR2 LQKENI. The CDR3 runs 15 residues. CDR3 sequence reads: CASSPSTGFDEKLFF. DNA of the CDR3: TGTGCCAGCTCACCGTCTACAGGGTTTGATGAAAAACTGTTTTTT.

This chain joins TRBV10-2 and TRBJ2-1; the match to TRBD2 covers 12 bases. V gave up 8 bases and J gave up 8 bases; unmatched junction bases: 7. CDR3 size: 14 residues. Looked up from germline, CDR1 is WSHSY and CDR2 is SAAADI. CDR3 DNA: TGCGCCAGCGCTACTAGCGGGGGGAGCGATGAGCAGTTCTTC. Translated: CASATSGGSDEQFF.

V gene TRBV9 combines with J gene TRBJ2-2; D might be TRBD1 (5 bases). Germline V gives CDR1 SGDLS, CDR2 YYNGEE. V was trimmed by 0 bases and J by 3 bases, leaving 9 bases between them. CDR3 length: 15 residues. The CDR3 protein is CASSVEGRDTGELFF. The CDR3 DNA follows: TGTGCCAGCAGCGTAGAGGGGCGCGACACCGGGGAGCTGTTTTTT.

The chain has TRBV18 and TRBJ2-7; D might be TRBD2 (6 bases). CDR3 size: 13 residues. Trimming took 6 bases from V and 3 from J, leaving 12 bases between them. In germline, CDR1 is KGHSH, CDR2 LQKENI. CDR3: CASSGTPVYEQYV. CDR3 sequence (DNA): TGTGCCAGCTCCGGGACTCCCGTCTACGAGCAGTACGTC.

This clone was found a few times. J is TRBJ2-1 and V is TRBV10-3, with 7 bases identical to TRBD2. The CDR3 consists of 16 residues. Germline trimming cut 0 bases from V and 4 bases from J; bases unmatched to any gene: 6. From germline, CDR1 is ENHRY and CDR2 SYGVKD. The CDR3 bases are TGTGCCATCAGTGAGTCCGAGCGGGGACGGTACAATGAGCAGTTCTTC. Translation gives CAISESERGRYNEQFF.

The chain employs TRBV6-6 and TRBJ2-1; 8 nucleotides match TRBD1. Per the germline V gene, CDR1 is MNHNY and CDR2 is SVGAGI (reference sequence). The length of the CDR3 is 15 residues. V dropped 7 bases and J dropped 6; count of bases not matched to a gene: 11. CDR3 in amino acids: CASNRGTGGVNEQFF. CDR3 in DNA: TGTGCCAGCAACAGGGGCACAGGGGGAGTCAATGAGCAGTTCTTC.

This chain uses TRBV27 with TRBJ1-1; the D is unclear. This CDR3 comprises 13 residues. V dropped 5 bases and J dropped 2 bases, with 9 bases sitting between them. From germline, CDR1 is MNHEY and CDR2 SMNVEV (reference sequence). The CDR3 region is CASSPTSNTEAFF. CDR3 sequence (DNA): TGTGCCAGCAGTCCGACAAGCAACACTGAAGCTTTCTTT.